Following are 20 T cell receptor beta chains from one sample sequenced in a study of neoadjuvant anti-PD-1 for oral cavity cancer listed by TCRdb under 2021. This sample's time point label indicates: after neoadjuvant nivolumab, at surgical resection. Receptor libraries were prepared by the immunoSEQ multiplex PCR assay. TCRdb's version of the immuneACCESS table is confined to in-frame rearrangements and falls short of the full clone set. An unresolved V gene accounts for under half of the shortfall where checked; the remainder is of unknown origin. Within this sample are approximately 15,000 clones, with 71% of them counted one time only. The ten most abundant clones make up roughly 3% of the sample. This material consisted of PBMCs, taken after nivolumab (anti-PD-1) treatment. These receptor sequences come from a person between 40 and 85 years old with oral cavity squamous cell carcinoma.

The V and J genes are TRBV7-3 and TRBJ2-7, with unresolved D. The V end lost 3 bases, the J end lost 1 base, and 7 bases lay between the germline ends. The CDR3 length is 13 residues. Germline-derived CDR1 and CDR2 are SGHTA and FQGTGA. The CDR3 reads CASSFAPSYEQYF. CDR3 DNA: TGTGCCAGCAGCTTTGCTCCTTCCTACGAGCAGTACTTC.

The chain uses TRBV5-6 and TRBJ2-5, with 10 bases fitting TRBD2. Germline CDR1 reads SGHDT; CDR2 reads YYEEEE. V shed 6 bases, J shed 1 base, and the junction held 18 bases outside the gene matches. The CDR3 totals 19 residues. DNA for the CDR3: TGTGCCAGCACTATATACCTAGCGGGAGAGTTTAGGGTCCAAGAGACCCAGTACTTC. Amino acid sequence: CASTIYLAGEFRVQETQYF.

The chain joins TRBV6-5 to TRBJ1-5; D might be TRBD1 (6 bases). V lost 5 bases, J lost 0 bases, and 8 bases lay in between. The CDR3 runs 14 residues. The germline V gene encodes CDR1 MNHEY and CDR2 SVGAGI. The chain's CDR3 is CASSQGRSNQPQHF. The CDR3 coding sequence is TGTGCCAGCAGTCAGGGGCGTAGCAATCAGCCCCAGCATTTT.

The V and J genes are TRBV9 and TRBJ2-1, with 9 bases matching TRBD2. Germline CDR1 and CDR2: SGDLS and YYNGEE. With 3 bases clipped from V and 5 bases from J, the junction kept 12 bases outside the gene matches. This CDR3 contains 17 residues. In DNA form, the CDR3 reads TGTGCCAGCAGCGCGTGGACTAGCGCGAATGGTAACAATGAGCAGTTCTTC. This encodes CASSAWTSANGNNEQFF.

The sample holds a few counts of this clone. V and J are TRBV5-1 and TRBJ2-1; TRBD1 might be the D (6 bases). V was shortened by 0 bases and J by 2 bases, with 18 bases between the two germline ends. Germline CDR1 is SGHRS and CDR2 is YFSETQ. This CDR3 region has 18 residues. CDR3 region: CASSLEVAEDSPYNEQFF. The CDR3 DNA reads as TGCGCCAGCAGCTTGGAAGTGGCCGAGGACAGTCCCTACAATGAGCAGTTCTTC.

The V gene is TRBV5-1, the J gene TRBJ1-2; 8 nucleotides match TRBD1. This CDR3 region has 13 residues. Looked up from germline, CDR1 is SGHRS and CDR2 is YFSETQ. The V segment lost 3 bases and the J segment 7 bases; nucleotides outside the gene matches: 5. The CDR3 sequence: CASSWGTGSGYTF. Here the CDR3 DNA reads TGCGCCAGCAGCTGGGGGACAGGTAGTGGCTACACCTTC.

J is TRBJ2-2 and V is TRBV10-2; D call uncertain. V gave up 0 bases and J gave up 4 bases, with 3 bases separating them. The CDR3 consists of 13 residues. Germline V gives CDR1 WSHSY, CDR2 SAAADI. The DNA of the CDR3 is TGCGCCAGCAGTGAGTCGGGCACCGGGGAGCTGTTTTTT. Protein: CASSESGTGELFF.

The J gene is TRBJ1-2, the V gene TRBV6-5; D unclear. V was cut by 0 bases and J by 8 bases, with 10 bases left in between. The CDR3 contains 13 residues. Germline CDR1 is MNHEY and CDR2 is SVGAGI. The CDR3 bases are TGTGCCAGCAGTTACTCCCCCGAGAGGGGCTACACCTTC. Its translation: CASSYSPERGYTF.

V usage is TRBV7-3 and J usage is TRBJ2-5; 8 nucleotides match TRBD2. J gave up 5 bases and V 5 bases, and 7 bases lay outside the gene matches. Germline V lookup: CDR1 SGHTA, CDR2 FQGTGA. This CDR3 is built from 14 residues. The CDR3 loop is CASSPAGVGETQYF. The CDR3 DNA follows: TGTGCCAGCAGCCCAGCGGGAGTGGGGGAGACCCAGTACTTC.

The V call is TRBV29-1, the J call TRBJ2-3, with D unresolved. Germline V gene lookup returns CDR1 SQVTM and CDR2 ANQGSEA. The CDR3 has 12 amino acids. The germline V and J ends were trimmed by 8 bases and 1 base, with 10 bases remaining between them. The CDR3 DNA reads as TGCAGCCCCCGGCTAGGCACAGATACGCAGTATTTT. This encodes CSPRLGTDTQYF.

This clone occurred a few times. The CDR3 here is CASSSGRTEAFF. CDR3 in DNA: TGTGCCAGCAGTTCGGGGAGGACTGAAGCTTTCTTT. The chain has TRBV28 and TRBJ1-1; D uncertain. Germline CDR1 MDHEN, CDR2 SYDVKM. V lost 4 bases and J lost 5, with 8 bases in between. This CDR3 is 12 amino acids long.

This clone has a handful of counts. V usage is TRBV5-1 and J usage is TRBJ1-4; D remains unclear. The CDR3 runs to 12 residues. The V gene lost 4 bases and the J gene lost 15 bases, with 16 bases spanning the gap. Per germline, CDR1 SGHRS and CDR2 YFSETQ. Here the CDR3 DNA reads TGCGCCAGCAGCCTAGACGGTCTCTCCGTGTTTTTT. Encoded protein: CASSLDGLSVFF.

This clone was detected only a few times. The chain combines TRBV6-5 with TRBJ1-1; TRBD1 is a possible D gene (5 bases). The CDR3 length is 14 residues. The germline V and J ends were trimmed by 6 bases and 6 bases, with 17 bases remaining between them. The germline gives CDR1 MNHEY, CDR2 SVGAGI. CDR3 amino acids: CASRPGRGVAEAFF. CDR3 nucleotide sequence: TGTGCCAGCAGACCCGGTCGGGGGGTGGCTGAAGCTTTCTTT.

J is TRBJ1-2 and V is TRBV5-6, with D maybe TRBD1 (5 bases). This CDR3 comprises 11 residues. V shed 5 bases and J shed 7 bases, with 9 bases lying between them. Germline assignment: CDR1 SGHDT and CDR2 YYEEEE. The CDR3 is CASRFTGGYTF. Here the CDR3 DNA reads TGTGCCAGCAGGTTTACAGGTGGCTACACCTTC. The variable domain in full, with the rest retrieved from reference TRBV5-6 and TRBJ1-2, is DAGVTQSPTHLIKTRGQQVTLRCSPKSGHDTVSWYQQALGQGPQFIFQYYEEEERQRGNFPDRFSGHQFPNYSSELNVNALLLGDSALYLCASRFTGGYTFGSGTRLTVV.

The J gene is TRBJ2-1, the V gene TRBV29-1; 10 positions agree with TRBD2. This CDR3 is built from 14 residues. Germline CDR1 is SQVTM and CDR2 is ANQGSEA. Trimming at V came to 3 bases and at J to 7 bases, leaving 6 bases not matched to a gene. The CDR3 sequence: CSVDSLAGVNEQFF. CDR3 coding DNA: TGCAGCGTTGATAGTCTAGCGGGAGTAAATGAGCAGTTCTTC.

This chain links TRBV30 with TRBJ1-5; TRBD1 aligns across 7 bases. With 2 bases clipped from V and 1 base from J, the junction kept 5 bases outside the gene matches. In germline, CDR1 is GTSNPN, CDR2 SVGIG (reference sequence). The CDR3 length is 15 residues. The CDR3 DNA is TGTGCCTGGAGTCCGACAGGGTTAAGCAATCAGCCCCAGCATTTT. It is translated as CAWSPTGLSNQPQHF.

This CDR3 is CASSTGTAPWGGYTF. In nucleotides, the CDR3 is TGTGCCAGCAGTACCGGGACCGCTCCCTGGGGCGGCTACACCTTC. The chain combines TRBV6-5 with TRBJ1-2; maybe TRBD1 (5 bases). Trimming removed 5 bases at V and 8 bases at J, with 21 bases between. The germline gives CDR1 MNHEY, CDR2 SVGAGI. The CDR3 covers 15 residues.

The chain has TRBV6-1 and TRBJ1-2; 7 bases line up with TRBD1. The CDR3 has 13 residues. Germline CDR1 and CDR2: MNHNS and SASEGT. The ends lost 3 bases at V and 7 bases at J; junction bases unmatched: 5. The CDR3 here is CASSDNRGRGYTF. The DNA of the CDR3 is TGTGCCAGCAGTGATAACAGGGGACGTGGCTACACCTTC.

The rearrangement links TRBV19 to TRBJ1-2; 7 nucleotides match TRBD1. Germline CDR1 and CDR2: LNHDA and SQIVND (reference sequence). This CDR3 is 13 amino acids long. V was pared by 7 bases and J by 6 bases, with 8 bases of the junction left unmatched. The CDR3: CASKDRALDGYTF. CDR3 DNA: TGTGCCAGTAAAGACAGGGCCCTTGATGGCTACACCTTC.

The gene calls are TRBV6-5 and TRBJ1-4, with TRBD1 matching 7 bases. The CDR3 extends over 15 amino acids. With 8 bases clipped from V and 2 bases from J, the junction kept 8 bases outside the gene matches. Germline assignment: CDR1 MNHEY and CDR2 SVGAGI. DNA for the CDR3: TGTGCCAGCGAAAGGGGGCCACTTACTAATGAAAAACTGTTTTTT. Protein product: CASERGPLTNEKLFF.